These 27 T cell receptor beta chains came from one sample sequenced in a study of Graves' ophthalmopathy and Graves' hyperthyroidism. The authors amplified TCR beta CDR3 regions from RNA transcripts. Second-round multiplex PCR came after a first-round RT-PCR that employed HTBI primers. TCRdb called the multiplex PCR reads again in MiXCR, with one record for every CDR3 protein. The sample comprises roughly 500,000 distinct CDR3 sequences, around 15% of which are singletons, and 8% to 10% rests with the top ten. What was sequenced was blood. These receptor sequences come from a woman in her 30s with Graves' ophthalmopathy.

This clonotype was observed at least ten times. This chain uses TRBV7-2 with TRBJ1-2; 8 bases map to TRBD1. This CDR3 is built from 15 residues. CDR1 is SGHTA and CDR2 is FQGNSA in the germline V gene. J lost 0 bases, V lost 6 bases, and 6 bases had no gene match. The DNA for the CDR3 is TGTGCCAGCAGAATCAAGACAGGGGCTAACTATGGCTACACCTTC. This translates into CASRIKTGANYGYTF. Based on the CDR3 plus reference TRBV7-2 and TRBJ1-2, the full variable domain is GAGVSQSPSNKVTEKGKDVELRCDPISGHTALYWYRQSLGQGLEFLIYFQGNSAPDKSGLPSDRFSAERTGGSVSTLTIQRTQQEDSAVYLCASRIKTGANYGYTFGSGTRLTVV.

This clonotype was detected ten times or more. One end of the junction fails to match germline, which may point to a read error. The rearrangement uses TRBV11-2 and TRBJ1-2, with 8 nucleotides matching TRBD1. The germline V gene has CDR1 SGHAT and CDR2 FQNNGV. This CDR3 is 14 amino acids long. CDR3 in amino acids: CASNEARGTGHEAF. CDR3 bases: TGTGCCAGCAACGAAGCCCGGGGGACAGGTCACGAAGCCTTC. Full variable domain (outside the CDR3, taken from reference TRBV11-2 and TRBJ1-2): EAGVAQSPRYKIIEKRQSVAFWCNPISGHATLYWYQQILGQGPKLLIQFQNNGVVDDSQLPKDRFSAERLKGVDSTLKIQPAKLEDSAVYLCASNEARGTGHEAFGSGTRLTVV.

The CDR3 sequence: CASSLDPPGRGSKNIQYF. The CDR3 nucleotides read TGTGCCAGCAGCTTAGATCCCCCCGGGAGGGGTTCCAAAAACATTCAGTACTTC. The gene calls are TRBV11-2 and TRBJ2-4; the match to TRBD2 covers 8 bases. Trimming cost V 0 bases and J 2 bases; bases outside gene matches: 9. Germline assignment: CDR1 SGHAT and CDR2 FQNNGV. CDR3 length equals 18 residues.

This clonotype was counted between two and nine times. With a much larger clone just one base away, this may be a read error. CDR3 region: CASSLGAVVQETKYF. CDR3 bases: TGTGCCAGCAGTTTAGGGGCAGTAGTCCAAGAGACCAAGTACTTC. The chain carries TRBV12-3 or TRBV12-4 and TRBJ2-5, with D unresolved. The CDR3 covers 15 residues.

This clonotype was seen repeatedly, ten times or more. The rearrangement links TRBV29-1 to TRBJ2-7; D is possibly TRBD2 (7 bases). Germline assignment: CDR1 SQVTM and CDR2 ANQGSEA. Trimming stripped 6 bases from V and 2 bases from J, with 23 bases between. The CDR3 contains 16 residues. The CDR3 loop is CSVQGSVASGAYEQYF. CDR3 DNA sequence: TGCAGCGTCCAGGGGTCTGTGGCTAGCGGTGCCTACGAGCAGTACTTC.

This clonotype was seen at least ten times. V and J are TRBV28 and TRBJ2-7, with D possibly matching TRBD1 (5 bases). CDR3 length equals 12 residues. Germline CDR1 MDHEN, CDR2 SYDVKM. Trimming cost V 5 bases and J 9 bases, with 14 bases left between them. The CDR3 nucleotides are TGTGCCAGCAGTCATACAGGTGATAGGCAGTACTTC. Its translation is CASSHTGDRQYF.

Ten or more counts support this clonotype. The gene calls are TRBV5-8 and TRBJ1-1; D is ambiguous. Trimming cost V 0 bases and J 0 bases, with 6 bases left between them. Germline V CDR1 and CDR2: SGHTS, YDEGEE. The CDR3 runs 14 residues. Written as DNA, the CDR3 is TGTGCCAGCAGCTTGGTTGTGGTGAACACTGAAGCTTTCTTT. Translation: CASSLVVVNTEAFF.

This clonotype has a count of ten or more. This chain links TRBV28 with TRBJ2-5, with 8 bases that match TRBD2. The CDR3 is made up of 13 amino acids. V lost 9 bases, J lost 5 bases, and 8 bases stayed unmatched. Germline CDR1 MDHEN, CDR2 SYDVKM. CDR3 in amino acids: CASSGTFRETQYF. Written as DNA, the CDR3 is TGTGCCAGTAGCGGGACTTTTAGGGAGACCCAGTACTTC.

This clonotype came up many times. The gene calls are TRBV20-1 and TRBJ1-2; D not resolved. From germline, CDR1 is DFQATT and CDR2 SNEGSKA (reference sequence). V gave up 6 bases and J gave up 0 bases, with 11 bases separating them. The CDR3 spans 13 residues. For the CDR3, the DNA is TGCAGTGCGGACGGGATTGCTAACTATGGCTACACCTTC. Its translation is CSADGIANYGYTF.

This sequence joins TRBV9 and TRBJ1-2; 7 bases match TRBD1. This CDR3 is 17 amino acids long. Trimming took 0 bases from V and 0 from J; bases not matched to a gene: 8. The germline gives CDR1 SGDLS, CDR2 YYNGEE. DNA of the CDR3: TGTGCCAGCAGCGTAGCCCCAACCGGGACAGCTAACTATGGCTACACCTTC. Protein: CASSVAPTGTANYGYTF.

There are many counts of this clonotype. The genes are TRBV7-2 and TRBJ2-7; 9 nucleotides align to TRBD2. CDR3 length equals 15 residues. The V gene's germline CDR1 is SGHTA and CDR2 FQGNSA. Trimming removed 2 bases from V and 1 base from J; junction bases left unmatched: 3. CDR3: CASSLRRGGSYEQYF. Here the CDR3 DNA reads TGTGCCAGCAGCTTAAGGCGGGGGGGATCCTACGAGCAGTACTTC.

This clonotype has only a few counts. This chain links TRBV5-1 with TRBJ1-3, with D hard to call. Trimming took 5 bases from V and 0 from J, leaving 12 bases between them. This CDR3 spans 15 amino acids. The germline V gene encodes CDR1 SGHRS and CDR2 YFSETQ. The CDR3 is CASRPTVNSGNTIYF. The DNA of the CDR3 is TGCGCCAGCAGGCCTACAGTGAACTCTGGAAACACCATATATTTT.

Ten or more counts support this clonotype. The chain combines TRBV10-3 with TRBJ1-2; weak D call: TRBD1 (5 bases). Trimming left V 11 bases short and J 1 base short, with 14 bases between. Germline V lookup: CDR1 ENHRY, CDR2 SYGVKD. The CDR3 is made up of 13 amino acids. The CDR3: CAVGGTRNYGYTF. The CDR3 region has the DNA TGTGCCGTGGGCGGGACGCGTAACTATGGCTACACCTTC.

This clonotype was counted many times. The genes are TRBV5-1 and TRBJ2-7, with 7 nucleotides matching TRBD1. CDR1 and CDR2 from the germline V gene are SGHRS and YFSETQ. The CDR3 loop spans 15 amino acids. V trimming: 4 bases; J trimming: 1 base; junction bases outside the gene matches: 8. The CDR3 loop is CASSRTGTASYEQYF. CDR3 in DNA: TGCGCCAGCAGCCGGACCGGGACAGCATCCTACGAGCAGTACTTC.

Many counts were recorded for this clonotype. This sequence joins TRBV15 and TRBJ2-7; no firm D call. CDR3 length: 14 residues. Deletions cut 0 bases from V and 0 bases from J, with 6 bases between. CDR1 and CDR2 (germline): LNHNV, YYDKDF (reference sequence). The CDR3 DNA follows: TGTGCCACCAGCAGAGATAAGAGCTCCTACGAGCAGTACTTC. It yields the protein CATSRDKSSYEQYF.

This clonotype was counted only a few times. This chain uses TRBV10-3 with TRBJ2-7; 7 nucleotides line up with TRBD2. The CDR3 loop spans 14 amino acids. The V gene end was trimmed by 4 bases and the J gene end by 3 bases; junction bases not matched to a gene: 6. Germline CDR1 is ENHRY and CDR2 is SYGVKD. The CDR3 is CAISGTSGNYEQYF. The CDR3 nucleotides are TGTGCCATCAGTGGGACTAGTGGGAACTACGAGCAGTACTTC.

The chain recombines TRBV20-1 with TRBJ1-3; a weak D match, TRBD1 (6 bases). The CDR3 length is 19 residues. V shed 0 bases and J shed 9 bases, with 30 bases lying between them. Germline-derived CDR1 and CDR2 are DFQATT and SNEGSKA (reference sequence). The CDR3 loop reads CSARDEDFGGRSGIGTIYF. CDR3 DNA: TGCAGTGCTAGAGATGAAGATTTCGGGGGGCGTTCAGGCATAGGCACCATATATTTT.

This clonotype came up many times. The rearrangement links TRBV6-5 to TRBJ1-2; D call uncertain. There are 15 residues in the CDR3. From germline, CDR1 is MNHEY and CDR2 SVGAGI. V dropped 2 bases and J dropped 4 bases, with 14 bases sitting between them. CDR3 in amino acids: CASSYASIPLYGYTF. The DNA for the CDR3 is TGTGCCAGCAGTTACGCCTCGATCCCACTCTATGGCTACACCTTC.

At least ten counts were recorded for this clonotype. The conserved phenylalanine or tryptophan is not found at the CDR3 terminus, so this likely reflects a read error. The chain has TRBV6-1 and TRBJ1-5; 7 bases fit TRBD1. The CDR3 is made up of 15 amino acids. Germline V CDR1 and CDR2: MNHNS, SASEGT. The ends lost 8 bases at V and 6 bases at J; junction bases unmatched: 13. Here the CDR3 DNA reads TGTGCCAGCGGTCCCCTTGACAGGGTCCCTCAGCCCCAGCATTCT. It specifies CASGPLDRVPQPQHS.

Details on this clonotype: This may come from a read error, since a much larger clone is one base off. This sequence joins TRBV28 and TRBJ2-7; D gene ambiguous. In germline, CDR1 is MDHEN, CDR2 SYDVKM. The CDR3 covers 11 residues. DNA of the CDR3: TGTGCCAGCTCCGACCCCTACGAGCAGTGCTTC. Its translation: CASSDPYEQCF. Drawing the rest from reference TRBV28 and TRBJ2-7, the complete variable domain is DVKVTQSSRYLVKRTGEKVFLECVQDMDHENMFWYRQDPGLGLRLIYFSYDVKMKEKGDIPEGYSVSREKKERFSLILESASTNQTSMYLCASSDPYEQCFGPGTRLTVT.

The CDR3 reads CASLKTAGGTEAFF. The CDR3 DNA reads TGTGCCAGCCTAAAGACGGCGGGTGGCACTGAAGCTTTCTTT. V is TRBV6-1 and J is TRBJ1-1; D not certain. V was cut by 8 bases and J by 4 bases, with 17 bases left in between. The CDR3 loop spans 14 amino acids. CDR1 is MNHNS and CDR2 is SASEGT in the germline V gene.

This clonotype was seen ten or more times. The chain carries TRBV15 and TRBJ1-2; possible D gene TRBD1, 5 bases. V was trimmed by 0 bases and J by 6 bases, leaving 17 bases between them. CDR1 and CDR2 from the germline V gene are LNHNV and YYDKDF (reference sequence). The CDR3 runs to 16 residues. CDR3 loop: CATSREGEGRRDGYTF. In DNA, the CDR3 is TGTGCCACCAGCAGAGAAGGAGAGGGACGGAGGGATGGCTACACCTTC. Full variable domain (outside the CDR3, taken from reference TRBV15 and TRBJ1-2): DAMVIQNPRYQVTQFGKPVTLSCSQTLNHNVMYWYQQKSSQAPKLLFHYYDKDFNNEADTPDNFQSRRPNTSFCFLDIRSPGLGDTAMYLCATSREGEGRRDGYTFGSGTRLTVV.

This clonotype was observed many times. The CDR3 sequence is CASSLGVEAFF. The CDR3 bases are TGCGCCAGCAGCTTGGGGGTCGAAGCTTTCTTT. The rearrangement joins TRBV5-1 to TRBJ1-1, with unresolved D. The CDR3 is 11 residues long. Trimming cost V 0 bases and J 8 bases, with 5 bases left between them. Per germline, CDR1 SGHRS and CDR2 YFSETQ.

Ten or more counts support this clonotype. The genes are TRBV9 and TRBJ1-2; D is unclear. V was trimmed by 0 bases and J by 6 bases, leaving 6 bases between them. CDR1 SGDLS and CDR2 YYNGEE come from the germline V gene. CDR3 length: 12 residues. The CDR3 reads CASSVVENGYTF. The CDR3 DNA is TGTGCCAGCAGCGTAGTGGAAAATGGCTACACCTTC.

In its sample, this clonotype was seen a few times. The chain joins TRBV28 to TRBJ2-7, with D tentatively TRBD1 or TRBD2 (5 bases each). The CDR3 is 14 residues long. V shed 10 bases and J shed 2 bases, with 18 bases lying between them. Per the germline V gene, CDR1 is MDHEN and CDR2 is SYDVKM. CDR3 protein: CATLPTLGPYEQYF. CDR3 nucleotide sequence: TGTGCCACCTTACCGACACTGGGACCCTACGAGCAGTACTTC.

This clonotype was counted at least ten times. The rearrangement uses TRBV10-3 and TRBJ1-2; D gene uncertain. The germline V gene encodes CDR1 ENHRY and CDR2 SYGVKD. V was pared by 0 bases and J by 7 bases, with 12 bases between. The CDR3 sequence is 14 residues long. This CDR3 is CAISESMKTPGYTF. CDR3 in DNA: TGTGCCATCAGTGAGTCGATGAAAACGCCTGGCTACACCTTC.

This clonotype appeared many times. This chain links TRBV5-1 with TRBJ1-6; D might be TRBD1 (5 bases). CDR1 and CDR2 from the germline V gene are SGHRS and YFSETQ. CDR3 length: 14 amino acids. V was shortened by 5 bases and J by 7 bases, with 13 bases between the two germline ends. CDR3 sequence reads: CASRRDGSNSPLHF. The CDR3 nucleotides read TGCGCCAGCAGGAGGGACGGATCCAATTCACCCCTCCACTTT.